A single sample is the source of the 20 T cell receptor beta chains below, sequenced in a study of T-cell memory formation after mild COVID-19. TCRdb used MiXCR to reprocess the 5' RACE reads, holding one entry per CDR3 protein. The sample lists 90,000 to 130,000 distinct CDR3 sequences; over 15% were seen once. Sequenced input: PBMCs or a T cell subset sorted from them (not recorded which). These receptors all stem from a man aged 18 to 30 who had mild COVID-19 (a few samples of this study predate the infection). Cell type and time point are not known.

CDR3 protein: CASSTSGVSTDTQYF. The CDR3 bases are TGCGCCAGCAGTACTAGCGGGGTCAGCACAGATACGCAGTATTTT. The chain combines TRBV4-3 with TRBJ2-3; 10 positions agree with TRBD2. CDR3 size: 15 residues. Germline values: CDR1 LGHNA, CDR2 YSLEER. With V trimmed by 6 bases and J by 0 bases, 3 bases remained unmatched.

This rearrangement joins TRBV10-3 to TRBJ2-1; the match to TRBD1 covers 7 bases. The junction had 11 bases not matched to a gene; V was cut back by 10 bases and J by 8 bases. The CDR3 sequence is 13 residues long. Germline V CDR1 and CDR2: ENHRY, SYGVKD. The CDR3 nucleotides read TGTGCCACCATATTCTCCACAGGGGATGAGCAGTTCTTC. It translates to CATIFSTGDEQFF.

The chain has TRBV5-5 and TRBJ1-5; no clear D gene. Deletions cut 4 bases from V and 4 bases from J, with 12 bases between. CDR1 is SGHKS, CDR2 YYEKEE, per germline (reference sequence). CDR3 length: 14 residues. The CDR3: CASSVDRYNQPQHF. CDR3 in DNA: TGTGCCAGCAGCGTGGACCGTTATAATCAGCCCCAGCATTTT.

The J gene is TRBJ2-7, the V gene TRBV7-6; D is possibly TRBD1 or TRBD2 (5 bases each). CDR1 is SGHVS and CDR2 is FNYEAQ in the germline V gene. V was cut by 0 bases and J by 0 bases, with 15 bases left in between. The CDR3 is 17 residues long. The CDR3 nucleotides read TGTGCCAGCAGCTTAGCCTCCGGGGACCGTAGCTCCTACGAGCAGTACTTC. Amino acids: CASSLASGDRSSYEQYF. The whole variable domain, filled in from reference TRBV7-6 and TRBJ2-7, reads GAGVSQSPRYKVTKRGQDVALRCDPISGHVSLYWYRQALGQGPEFLTYFNYEAQQDKSGLPNDRFSAERPEGSISTLTIQRTEQRDSAMYRCASSLASGDRSSYEQYFGPGTRLTVT.

V is TRBV25-1 and J is TRBJ1-1; perhaps TRBD1 as D (6 bases). V shed 4 bases and J shed 10 bases, with 16 bases lying between them. Germline V gene data show CDR1 as MGHDK and CDR2 as SYGVNS. This CDR3 spans 13 amino acids. The CDR3 sequence: CASSGHLDSRAFF. Written as DNA, the CDR3 is TGTGCCAGCAGTGGCCACCTGGACAGTCGAGCTTTCTTT.

This rearrangement joins TRBV7-9 to TRBJ2-7; possibly TRBD1 or TRBD2 for D (5 bases each). CDR3 length: 12 amino acids. Looked up from germline, CDR1 is SEHNR and CDR2 is FQNEAQ (reference sequence). V lost 3 bases, J lost 6 bases, and 9 bases lay in between. The CDR3 here is CASSFEGREQYF. For the CDR3, the DNA is TGTGCCAGCAGCTTTGAGGGGCGCGAGCAGTACTTC.

This clonotype was seen many times. The chain is built from TRBV7-2 and TRBJ2-2; D uncertain. V lost 1 base to trimming and J lost 2 bases, with 8 bases between them. Germline CDR1 is SGHTA and CDR2 is FQGNSA. The CDR3 spans 15 residues. The CDR3 reads CASSLDSVNTGELFF. In DNA, the CDR3 is TGTGCCAGCAGCTTAGACTCTGTAAACACCGGGGAGCTGTTTTTT.

This clonotype appeared many times. V usage is TRBV7-6 and J usage is TRBJ2-7, with 7 positions matching TRBD1. CDR1 is SGHVS and CDR2 is FNYEAQ in the germline V gene. The trim removed 5 bases at V and 2 bases at J, leaving 9 bases unmatched. CDR3 length: 15 residues. CDR3: CASSPVTGRTYEQYF. In nucleotides, the CDR3 is TGTGCCAGCAGCCCCGTGACAGGGCGTACCTACGAGCAGTACTTC.

This clonotype occurred a few times. V and J are TRBV7-8 and TRBJ1-2; TRBD1 agrees at 7 bases. V shed 5 bases, J shed 0 bases, and the junction held 6 bases outside the gene matches. Per germline, CDR1 SGHVS and CDR2 FQNEAQ. This CDR3 spans 15 amino acids. The CDR3 protein is CASSQRDSSNYGYTF. In DNA form, the CDR3 reads TGTGCCAGCAGCCAAAGGGACAGCTCTAACTATGGCTACACCTTC.

Only a few counts were recorded for this clonotype. The chain joins TRBV7-9 to TRBJ1-4; the D is unclear. CDR3 size: 14 residues. The germline gives CDR1 SEHNR, CDR2 FQNEAQ (reference sequence). V shed 1 base and J shed 10 bases, with 13 bases lying between them. CDR3 DNA: TGTGCCAGCAGCTTAGATCCAAGGGCCATAAAACTGTTTTTT. Protein product: CASSLDPRAIKLFF.

This rearrangement joins TRBV4-1 to TRBJ2-3; TRBD2 matches at 8 bases. The CDR3 has 16 residues. J gave up 5 bases and V 8 bases, and 15 bases lay outside the gene matches. Germline loops: CDR1 MGHRA, CDR2 YSYEKL. CDR3 sequence reads: CASSAPGTRDRDTQYF. CDR3 sequence (DNA): TGCGCCAGCTCCGCCCCAGGGACTAGAGATCGAGATACGCAGTATTTT.

The chain uses TRBV20-1 and TRBJ2-6, with D uncertain. V dropped 4 bases and J dropped 2 bases, with 6 bases sitting between them. From germline, CDR1 is DFQATT and CDR2 SNEGSKA (reference sequence). The CDR3 is 13 residues long. The DNA for the CDR3 is TGCAGTGCTACCTCACCTGGGGCCAACGTCCTGACTTTC. Its translation is CSATSPGANVLTF.

This clonotype was seen more than once but under ten times. This sequence joins TRBV12-5 and TRBJ1-1; a weak D match, TRBD1 (5 bases). This CDR3 has 13 amino acids. Germline lookup yields CDR1 LGHNT and CDR2 FRNRAP. V was clipped by 4 bases and J by 6 bases, with 12 bases between them. Written as DNA, the CDR3 is TGTGCTAGTGGTTGGGGGACCGCTTCTGAAGCTTTCTTT. It encodes CASGWGTASEAFF.

This clonotype was observed many times. V usage is TRBV12-3 or TRBV12-4 and J usage is TRBJ2-3; 8 nucleotides agree with TRBD2. The ends lost 8 bases at V and 3 bases at J; junction bases unmatched: 7. This CDR3 contains 14 residues. The CDR3 sequence: CASALGGGTDTQYF. DNA for the CDR3: TGTGCCAGCGCTCTCGGGGGGGGGACAGATACGCAGTATTTT.

The chain recombines TRBV29-1 with TRBJ2-3; 8 bases fit TRBD2. Germline-derived CDR1 and CDR2 are SQVTM and ANQGSEA. V lost 3 bases, J lost 6 bases, and 5 bases stayed unmatched. This CDR3 region has 13 residues. CDR3 sequence (DNA): TGCAGCGTTGATCGGCTAGCGGGCGATACGCAGTATTTT. It codes for CSVDRLAGDTQYF.

V gene TRBV7-2 combines with J gene TRBJ1-2, with 7 nucleotides matching TRBD1. The CDR3 covers 16 residues. Trimming at V came to 4 bases and at J to 0 bases, leaving 8 bases not matched to a gene. Looked up from germline, CDR1 is SGHTA and CDR2 is FQGNSA. CDR3 in DNA: TGTGCCAGCAGCTCTTACCTAGGGGGCCCTAACTATGGCTACACCTTC. It yields the protein CASSSYLGGPNYGYTF.

J is TRBJ1-5 and V is TRBV12-3 or TRBV12-4, with D hard to call. The V end was cut by 6 bases, the J end by 6 bases, with 6 bases between. This CDR3 contains 11 residues. Here the CDR3 DNA reads TGTGCCAGCAGGCGAGTTCAGCCCCAGCATTTT. Amino acid sequence: CASRRVQPQHF.

The genes are TRBV5-6 and TRBJ1-1; D not resolved. The CDR3 loop spans 13 amino acids. V was pared by 4 bases and J by 7 bases, with 14 bases between. Germline values: CDR1 SGHDT, CDR2 YYEEEE. The CDR3 is CASSPPSGDEAFF. Written as DNA, the CDR3 is TGTGCCAGCAGCCCCCCATCCGGAGATGAAGCTTTCTTT.

Regarding this clonotype: Given a much more abundant clone one base away, this may be a read error. The J gene is TRBJ2-3, the V gene TRBV7-9; D remains ambiguous. Between the trimmed V and J ends, which lost 1 base and 5 bases, there was a span of 4 bases. The CDR3 is 12 amino acids. Germline CDR1 is SEHNR and CDR2 is FQNEAQ (reference sequence). The DNA of the CDR3 is TGTGCCAGCAGCTTAGGGATAGATACGCAGTATTTT. This sequence encodes CASSLGIDTQYF.

This chain links TRBV12-3 or TRBV12-4 with TRBJ2-4, with a possible D match to TRBD1 (5 bases). V was shortened by 5 bases and J by 2 bases, with 10 bases between the two germline ends. CDR3 length: 14 residues. This chain's CDR3 is CASSQQETKNIQYF. The CDR3 nucleotides are TGTGCCAGCAGTCAACAGGAAACCAAAAACATTCAGTACTTC.